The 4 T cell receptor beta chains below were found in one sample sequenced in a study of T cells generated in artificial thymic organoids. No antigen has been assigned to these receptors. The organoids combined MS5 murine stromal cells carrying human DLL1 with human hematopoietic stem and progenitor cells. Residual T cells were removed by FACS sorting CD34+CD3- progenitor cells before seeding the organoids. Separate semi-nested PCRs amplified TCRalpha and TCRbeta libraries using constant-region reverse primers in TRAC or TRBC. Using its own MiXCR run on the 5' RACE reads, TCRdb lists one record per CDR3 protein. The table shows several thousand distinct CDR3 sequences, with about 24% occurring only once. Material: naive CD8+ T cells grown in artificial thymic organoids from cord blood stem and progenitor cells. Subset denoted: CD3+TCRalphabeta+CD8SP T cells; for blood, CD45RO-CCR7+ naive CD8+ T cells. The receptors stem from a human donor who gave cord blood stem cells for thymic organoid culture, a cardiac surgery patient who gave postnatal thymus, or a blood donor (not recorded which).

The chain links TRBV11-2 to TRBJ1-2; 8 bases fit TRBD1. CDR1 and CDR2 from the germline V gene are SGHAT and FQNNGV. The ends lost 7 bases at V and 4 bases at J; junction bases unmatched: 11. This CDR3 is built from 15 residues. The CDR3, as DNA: TGTGCCAGCACCTGGGACAGGCCTGGGGGCTATGGCTACACCTTC. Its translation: CASTWDRPGGYGYTF.

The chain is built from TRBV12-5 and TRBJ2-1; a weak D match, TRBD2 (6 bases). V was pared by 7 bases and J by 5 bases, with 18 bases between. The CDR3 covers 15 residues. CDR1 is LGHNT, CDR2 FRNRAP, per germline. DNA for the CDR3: TGTGCTAGTGCTGTGTGGGGGGATGTCGACAATGAGCAGTTCTTC. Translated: CASAVWGDVDNEQFF.

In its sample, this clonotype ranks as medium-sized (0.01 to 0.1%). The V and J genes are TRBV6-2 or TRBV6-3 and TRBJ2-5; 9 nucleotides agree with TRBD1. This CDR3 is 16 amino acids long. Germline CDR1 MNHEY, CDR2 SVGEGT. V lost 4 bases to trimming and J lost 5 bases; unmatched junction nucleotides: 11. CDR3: CASSSTGTGSQETQYF. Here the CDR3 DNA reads TGTGCCAGCAGTTCCACCGGGACAGGGTCTCAGGAGACCCAGTACTTC.

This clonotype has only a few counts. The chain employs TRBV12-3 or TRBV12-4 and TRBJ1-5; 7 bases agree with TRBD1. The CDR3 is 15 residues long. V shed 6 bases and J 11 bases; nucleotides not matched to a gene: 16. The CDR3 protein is CASSLSGTVSPAQHF. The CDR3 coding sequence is TGTGCCAGCAGCCTCTCCGGGACAGTGTCCCCGGCCCAGCATTTT.